The 22 T cell receptor beta chains given below trace back to one sample, sequenced in a study of cytomegalovirus exposure and HLA in healthy donors. The primer mix had 60 Vbeta and 13 Jbeta primers. Assay used: immunoSEQ multiplex PCR; TCRdb lists only in-frame clones, some missing. The data contain around 120,000 clones, 70% to 85% of them singletons. Source material: PBMCs. The receptors were gathered from a boy aged 5-17 years in good health and CMV-seronegative.

The rearrangement uses TRBV7-2 and TRBJ2-2; 9 bases are shared with TRBD2. CDR3 size: 18 residues. V shed 8 bases, J shed 5 bases, and the junction held 18 bases outside the gene matches. CDR1 is SGHTA, CDR2 FQGNSA, per germline. CDR3 coding DNA: TGTGCCAGCGGGATGGCGGGTAGCGGGGGCCCTGAAACCGGGGAGCTGTTTTTT. This codes for CASGMAGSGGPETGELFF. The full variable domain, in which reference TRBV7-2 and TRBJ2-2 provide the parts outside the CDR3, is GAGVSQSPSNKVTEKGKDVELRCDPISGHTALYWYRQSLGQGLEFLIYFQGNSAPDKSGLPSDRFSAERTGGSVSTLTIQRTQQEDSAVYLCASGMAGSGGPETGELFFGEGSRLTVL.

The rearrangement links TRBV27 to TRBJ1-1, with D perhaps matching TRBD1 (6 bases). The CDR3 runs 17 residues. Germline loops: CDR1 MNHEY, CDR2 SMNVEV (reference sequence). The V end lost 7 bases, the J end lost 3 bases, and 24 bases lay between the germline ends. The CDR3 DNA sequence: TGTGCCAGCATCCATTTGACAGGTCCCAAAGCGGACACTGAAGCTTTCTTT. Residues: CASIHLTGPKADTEAFF.

The genes are TRBV5-6 and TRBJ1-6; a weak D match, TRBD1 (5 bases). The V gene lost 0 bases and the J gene lost 14 bases, with 15 bases spanning the gap. Germline CDR1 SGHDT, CDR2 YYEEEE. The CDR3 spans 14 residues. As DNA, the CDR3 is TGTGCCAGCAGCTTGGTGGCAGGGAAGGGGACCCTCCACTTT. Translated, it gives CASSLVAGKGTLHF. The whole variable domain, filled in from reference TRBV5-6 and TRBJ1-6, reads DAGVTQSPTHLIKTRGQQVTLRCSPKSGHDTVSWYQQALGQGPQFIFQYYEEEERQRGNFPDRFSGHQFPNYSSELNVNALLLGDSALYLCASSLVAGKGTLHFGNGTRLTVT.

The gene calls are TRBV7-2 and TRBJ2-7, with TRBD2 matching over 10 bases. The V and J ends lost 4 bases and 7 bases, in that order; junction bases with no gene match: 13. The CDR3 loop spans 16 amino acids. CDR1 and CDR2 (germline): SGHTA, FQGNSA. Written as DNA, the CDR3 is TGTGCCAGCAGCTACTTTTTCGAGCGGGGGGGAAAGGAGCAGTACTTC. It is translated as CASSYFFERGGKEQYF.

This chain joins TRBV5-1 and TRBJ1-2; D gene ambiguous. Trimming removed 0 bases from V and 4 bases from J, with 16 bases in between. The CDR3 is 16 residues long. Germline CDR1 is SGHRS and CDR2 is YFSETQ. The CDR3 region is CASSLEGGPGFYGYTF. The CDR3, as DNA: TGCGCCAGCAGCTTGGAGGGAGGGCCGGGGTTCTATGGCTACACCTTC.

This clone was seen only once. The chain couples TRBV27 to TRBJ2-2; a possible D gene is TRBD2 (5 bases). There are 14 residues in the CDR3. V was trimmed by 0 bases and J by 10 bases, leaving 12 bases between them. The germline CDR1 and CDR2 sequences are MNHEY and SMNVEV (reference sequence). In nucleotides, the CDR3 is TGTGCCAGCAGTTTATCTACTAGTCTTGTGGAGCTGTTTTTT. This encodes CASSLSTSLVELFF.

This clone was seen a few times. The chain recombines TRBV6-5 with TRBJ2-7; TRBD1 aligns across 7 bases. In germline, CDR1 is MNHEY, CDR2 SVGAGI. The ends lost 4 bases at V and 6 bases at J; junction bases unmatched: 6. The CDR3 has 13 residues. The CDR3 nucleotides read TGTGCCAGCAGTTCACACGGACAGGTCGAGCAGTACTTC. As protein: CASSSHGQVEQYF.

The V call is TRBV15, the J call TRBJ1-5, with D maybe TRBD1 (5 bases). Germline CDR1 is LNHNV and CDR2 is YYDKDF (reference sequence). Trimming left V 3 bases short and J 9 bases short, with 12 bases between. CDR3 length: 13 residues. This chain's CDR3 is CATSRQGGPPQHF. The CDR3 bases are TGTGCCACCAGCAGGCAGGGAGGGCCGCCCCAGCATTTT.

V and J are TRBV4-3 and TRBJ1-4, with D uncertain. The CDR3 spans 16 residues. Germline loops: CDR1 LGHNA, CDR2 YSLEER. V dropped 0 bases and J dropped 1 base, with 9 bases sitting between them. CDR3 coding DNA: TGCGCCAGCAGCCAAGATGGGCGGGGAACTAATGAAAAACTGTTTTTT. Protein: CASSQDGRGTNEKLFF.

The J gene is TRBJ2-3, the V gene TRBV7-6, with 8 bases identical to TRBD1. This CDR3 contains 15 residues. Trimming removed 3 bases from V and 1 base from J; junction bases left unmatched: 3. CDR1 is SGHVS, CDR2 FNYEAQ, per germline. CDR3 sequence reads: CASSFRTGRTDTQYF. DNA for the CDR3: TGTGCCAGCAGCTTCCGGACAGGGCGCACAGATACGCAGTATTTT.

The V and J genes are TRBV19 and TRBJ2-1, with D perhaps matching TRBD2 (6 bases). Per germline, CDR1 LNHDA and CDR2 SQIVND (reference sequence). Trimming removed 7 bases at V and 0 bases at J, with 13 bases between. The CDR3 extends over 15 amino acids. CDR3 sequence (DNA): TGTGCCAGTAATGGGGGAGGTAGCTCCTACAATGAGCAGTTCTTC. It is translated as CASNGGGSSYNEQFF. Together with reference TRBV19 and TRBJ2-1, the CDR3 gives the full variable domain: DGGITQSPKYLFRKEGQNVTLSCEQNLNHDAMYWYRQDPGQGLRLIYYSQIVNDFQKGDIAEGYSVSREKKESFPLTVTSAQKNPTAFYLCASNGGGSSYNEQFFGPGTRLTVL.

The chain has TRBV4-3 and TRBJ1-4; TRBD1 might be the D (6 bases). The germline V gene has CDR1 LGHNA and CDR2 YSLEER. V was clipped by 1 base and J by 4 bases, with 13 bases between them. This CDR3 has 16 residues. The CDR3 DNA sequence: TGCGCCAGCAGCCAAGGGGTACGGACAGTTAATGAAAAACTGTTTTTT. It translates to CASSQGVRTVNEKLFF.

The rearrangement links TRBV30 to TRBJ1-4; maybe TRBD1 (5 bases). V lost 3 bases and J 8 bases, leaving 13 bases between the germline ends. CDR1 GTSNPN and CDR2 SVGIG come from the germline V gene (reference sequence). CDR3 length: 13 residues. The CDR3 DNA reads TGTGCCTGGAGCGGGGGGTTAAGGGAAAAACTGTTTTTT. This codes for CAWSGGLREKLFF.

The chain couples TRBV5-1 to TRBJ2-5, with D unresolved. Germline V gene data show CDR1 as SGHRS and CDR2 as YFSETQ. This CDR3 region has 11 residues. Trimming removed 2 bases at V and 11 bases at J, with 10 bases between. The CDR3: CASSFAREQYF. In DNA form, the CDR3 reads TGCGCCAGCAGCTTCGCGCGAGAGCAGTACTTC.

This clone appeared once. The chain employs TRBV7-2 and TRBJ2-7; TRBD1 agrees at 7 bases. The CDR3 spans 14 residues. Germline values: CDR1 SGHTA, CDR2 FQGNSA. The junction had 2 bases not matched to a gene; V was cut back by 3 bases and J by 0 bases. In DNA, the CDR3 is TGTGCCAGCAGCTTCGCAGGGGGCTCCTACGAGCAGTACTTC. It specifies CASSFAGGSYEQYF.

The chain recombines TRBV13 with TRBJ2-5; perhaps TRBD2 as D (6 bases). The CDR3 is 15 residues long. Germline V gene sequence: CDR1 PRHDT, CDR2 FYEKMQ (reference sequence). Trimming took 3 bases from V and 7 from J, leaving 18 bases between them. In DNA form, the CDR3 reads TGTGCCAGCAGCTTCCCGACTAGTTCTATGGGGACCCAGTACTTC. It specifies CASSFPTSSMGTQYF.

The chain carries TRBV2 and TRBJ1-4; D is undetermined. V dropped 5 bases and J dropped 7 bases, with 8 bases sitting between them. Germline CDR1 reads SNHLY; CDR2 reads FYNNEI. This CDR3 is 12 amino acids long. The CDR3 here is CASSQNGEKLFF. For the CDR3, the DNA is TGTGCCAGCAGTCAAAACGGTGAAAAACTGTTTTTT.

The rearrangement joins TRBV4-3 to TRBJ2-3; D is unresolved. Germline CDR1 and CDR2: LGHNA and YSLEER. The V end lost 0 bases, the J end lost 0 bases, and 13 bases lay between the germline ends. The CDR3 covers 17 residues. The CDR3 region is CASSQDRAAASTDTQYF. The CDR3 DNA reads as TGCGCCAGCAGCCAAGATCGAGCCGCCGCTAGCACAGATACGCAGTATTTT.

The gene calls are TRBV7-9 and TRBJ1-1; D uncertain. Trimming shortened V by 6 bases and J by 6 bases, and 8 bases separated the two germline ends. The V gene's germline CDR1 is SEHNR and CDR2 FQNEAQ (reference sequence). CDR3 length: 11 residues. CDR3 nucleotide sequence: TGTGCCAGCAGGCATGGCTCTGAAGCTTTCTTT. Translating it yields CASRHGSEAFF.

The gene calls are TRBV15 and TRBJ2-3, with 11 bases aligning to TRBD2. Germline V gene lookup returns CDR1 LNHNV and CDR2 YYDKDF (reference sequence). The CDR3 covers 18 residues. The ends lost 1 base at V and 2 bases at J; junction bases unmatched: 8. The CDR3 is CATSRGSSGLAVTDTQYF. In nucleotides, the CDR3 is TGTGCCACCAGCAGAGGGTCCTCGGGACTAGCGGTCACAGATACGCAGTATTTT.

CDR3 loop: CASSPLGGRAGELFF. CDR3 DNA sequence: TGTGCCAGCTCACCATTAGGGGGAAGAGCCGGGGAGCTGTTTTTT. V is TRBV18 and J is TRBJ2-2; possible D gene TRBD1, 6 bases. Trimming took 2 bases from V and 6 from J, leaving 13 bases between them. Germline assignment: CDR1 KGHSH and CDR2 LQKENI. There are 15 residues in the CDR3.

The chain recombines TRBV5-6 with TRBJ2-1, with 7 bases aligning to TRBD1. This CDR3 has 15 amino acids. V lost 3 bases, J lost 4 bases, and 7 bases stayed unmatched. CDR1 is SGHDT and CDR2 is YYEEEE in the germline V gene. The CDR3 loop is CASSSGGRGYNEQFF. The CDR3 coding sequence is TGTGCCAGCAGCTCCGGAGGCAGGGGGTACAATGAGCAGTTCTTC. Looking up the rest from reference TRBV5-6 and TRBJ2-1 gives the full variable domain: DAGVTQSPTHLIKTRGQQVTLRCSPKSGHDTVSWYQQALGQGPQFIFQYYEEEERQRGNFPDRFSGHQFPNYSSELNVNALLLGDSALYLCASSSGGRGYNEQFFGPGTRLTVL.